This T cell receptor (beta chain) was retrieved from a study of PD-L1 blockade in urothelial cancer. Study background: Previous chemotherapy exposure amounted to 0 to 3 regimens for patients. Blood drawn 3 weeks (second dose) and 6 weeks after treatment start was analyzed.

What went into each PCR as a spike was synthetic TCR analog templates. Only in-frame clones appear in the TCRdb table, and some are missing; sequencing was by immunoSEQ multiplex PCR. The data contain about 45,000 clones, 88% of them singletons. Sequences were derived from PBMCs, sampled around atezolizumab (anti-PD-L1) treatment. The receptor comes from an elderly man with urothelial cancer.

The DNA for the CDR3 is TGTGCCAGCAGCTTGGGACCTCGCGGGGGGACCTTCGAGCAGTACTTC. It translates to CASSLGPRGGTFEQYF. This sequence joins TRBV5-4 and TRBJ2-7; 8 bases map to TRBD2. Trimming removed 0 bases from V and 6 bases from J; junction bases left unmatched: 11. CDR1 and CDR2 from the germline V gene are SGHNT and YYREEE (reference sequence). The CDR3 loop spans 16 amino acids.